The sequence of this T cell receptor beta chain was determined in a study of beta chain features in type 1 diabetes. Expressed TCRB transcripts were sequenced, since all the RNA that had been isolated was reverse transcribed. Sequenced by immunoSEQ multiplex PCR; TCRdb stores in-frame clones only, minus some. The table lists about 300,000 clones, roughly 12% of them singletons. This clone was found a few times. What it recognizes is unknown. The study, taken as a whole, reports: Moderate yet significant TCRB CDR3 shortening was seen in Type 1 diabetes patients in all four CD4+ subsets.

The clonotype was recovered from a woman between 18 and 29 years old with type 1 diabetes. Specimen: naive CD4+ T cells from blood.

Written as DNA, the CDR3 is TGTGCCTGGAGTGTGTTCAGTGAAGCTTTCTTT. Its translation: CAWSVFSEAFF. The rearrangement links TRBV30 to TRBJ1-1; D gene uncertain. The CDR3 loop spans 11 amino acids. Germline V gene data show CDR1 as GTSNPN and CDR2 as SVGIG (reference sequence). Deletions cut 0 bases from V and 7 bases from J, with 6 bases between.